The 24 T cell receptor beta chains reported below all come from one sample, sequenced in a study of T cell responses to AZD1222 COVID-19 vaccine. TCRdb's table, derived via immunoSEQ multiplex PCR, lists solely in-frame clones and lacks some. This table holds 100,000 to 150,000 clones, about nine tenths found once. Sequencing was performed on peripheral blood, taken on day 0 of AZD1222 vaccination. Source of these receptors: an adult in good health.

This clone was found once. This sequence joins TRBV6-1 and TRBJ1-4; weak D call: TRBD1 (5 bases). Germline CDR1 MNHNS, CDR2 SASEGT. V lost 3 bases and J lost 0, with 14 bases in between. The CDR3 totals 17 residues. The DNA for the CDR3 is TGTGCCAGCAGTGACCAACCTATGACAGCAACTAATGAAAAACTGTTTTTT. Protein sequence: CASSDQPMTATNEKLFF.

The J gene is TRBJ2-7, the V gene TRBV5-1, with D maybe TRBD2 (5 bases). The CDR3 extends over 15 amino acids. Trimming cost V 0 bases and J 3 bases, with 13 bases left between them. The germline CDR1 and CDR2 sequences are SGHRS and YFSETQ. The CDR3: CASSLAGIKSYEQYF. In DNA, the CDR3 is TGCGCCAGCAGCTTGGCCGGGATAAAGAGCTACGAGCAGTACTTC. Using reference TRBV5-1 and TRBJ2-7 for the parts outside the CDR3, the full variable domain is KAGVTQTPRYLIKTRGQQVTLSCSPISGHRSVSWYQQTPGQGLQFLFEYFSETQRNKGNFPGRFSGRQFSNSRSEMNVSTLELGDSALYLCASSLAGIKSYEQYFGPGTRLTVT.

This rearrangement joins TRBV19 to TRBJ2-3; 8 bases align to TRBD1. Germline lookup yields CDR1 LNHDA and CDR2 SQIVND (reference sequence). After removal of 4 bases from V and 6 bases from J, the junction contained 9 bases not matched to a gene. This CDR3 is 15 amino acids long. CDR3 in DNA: TGTGCCAGTAGTACCCAGGGGGCGCAATCTGATACGCAGTATTTT. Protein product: CASSTQGAQSDTQYF.

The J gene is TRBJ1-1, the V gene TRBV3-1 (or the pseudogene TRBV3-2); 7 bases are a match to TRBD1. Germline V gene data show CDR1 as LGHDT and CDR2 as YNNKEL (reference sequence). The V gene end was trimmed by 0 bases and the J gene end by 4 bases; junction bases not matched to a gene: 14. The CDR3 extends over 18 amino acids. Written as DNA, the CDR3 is TGTGCCAGCAGCCAAGATGGGGGACTATTTCGACAGGGCACTGAAGCTTTCTTT. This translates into CASSQDGGLFRQGTEAFF.

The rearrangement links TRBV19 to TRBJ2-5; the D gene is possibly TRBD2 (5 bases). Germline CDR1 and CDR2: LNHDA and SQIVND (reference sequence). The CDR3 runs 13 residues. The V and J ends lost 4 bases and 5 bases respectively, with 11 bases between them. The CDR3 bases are TGTGCCAGTAGTAATCTCGGCGGGGAGACCCAGTACTTC. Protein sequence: CASSNLGGETQYF.

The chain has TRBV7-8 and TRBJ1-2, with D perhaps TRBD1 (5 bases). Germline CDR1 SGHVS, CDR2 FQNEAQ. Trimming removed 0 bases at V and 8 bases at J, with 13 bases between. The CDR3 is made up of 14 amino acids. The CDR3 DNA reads TGTGCCAGCAGCTTAGCGGGGCAGCCTAGGGGCTACACCTTC. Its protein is CASSLAGQPRGYTF.

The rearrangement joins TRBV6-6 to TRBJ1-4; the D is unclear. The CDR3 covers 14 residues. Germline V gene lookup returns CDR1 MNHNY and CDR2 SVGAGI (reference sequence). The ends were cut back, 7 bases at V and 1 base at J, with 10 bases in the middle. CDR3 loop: CASTPKGTNEKLFF. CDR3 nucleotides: TGTGCCAGCACCCCAAAAGGAACTAATGAAAAACTGTTTTTT.

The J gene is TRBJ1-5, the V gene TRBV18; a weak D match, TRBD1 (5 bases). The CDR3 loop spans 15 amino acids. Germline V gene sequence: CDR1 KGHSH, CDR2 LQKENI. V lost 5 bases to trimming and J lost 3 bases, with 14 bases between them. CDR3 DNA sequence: TGTGCCAGCTCAGGGGCAGGGAAAGCCAATCAGCCCCAGCATTTT. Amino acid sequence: CASSGAGKANQPQHF.

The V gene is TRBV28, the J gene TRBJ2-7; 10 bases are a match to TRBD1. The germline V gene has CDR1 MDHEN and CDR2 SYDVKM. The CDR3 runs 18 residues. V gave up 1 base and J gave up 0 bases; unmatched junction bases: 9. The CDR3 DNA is TGTGCCAGCAGTTTATTGAAGTGGGGGACAGGGGTCTCCTACGAGCAGTACTTC. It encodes CASSLLKWGTGVSYEQYF.

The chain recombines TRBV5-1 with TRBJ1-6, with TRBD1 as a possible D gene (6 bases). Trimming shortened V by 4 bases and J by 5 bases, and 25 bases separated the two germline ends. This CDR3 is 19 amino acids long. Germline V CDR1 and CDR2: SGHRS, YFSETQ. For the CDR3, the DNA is TGCGCCAGCAGCGCGGACTCTACTCAAGGGGGTAGTGATAATTCACCCCTCCACTTT. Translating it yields CASSADSTQGGSDNSPLHF.

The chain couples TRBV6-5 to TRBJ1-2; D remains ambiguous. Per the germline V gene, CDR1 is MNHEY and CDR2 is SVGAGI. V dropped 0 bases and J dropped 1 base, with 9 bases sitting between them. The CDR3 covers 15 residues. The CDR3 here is CASSYSGVINYGYTF. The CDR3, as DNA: TGTGCCAGCAGTTACTCGGGAGTGATTAACTATGGCTACACCTTC.

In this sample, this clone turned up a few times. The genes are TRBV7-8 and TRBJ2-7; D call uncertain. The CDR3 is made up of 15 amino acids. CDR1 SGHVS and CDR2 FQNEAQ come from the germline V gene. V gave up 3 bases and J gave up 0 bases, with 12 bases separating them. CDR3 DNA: TGTGCCAGCAGCTTTTCAGCCTACGGCTCCTACGAGCAGTACTTC. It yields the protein CASSFSAYGSYEQYF. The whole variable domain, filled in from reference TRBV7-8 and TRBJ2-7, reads GAGVSQSPRYKVAKRGQDVALRCDPISGHVSLFWYQQALGQGPEFLTYFQNEAQLDKSGLPSDRFFAERPEGSVSTLKIQRTQQEDSAVYLCASSFSAYGSYEQYFGPGTRLTVT.

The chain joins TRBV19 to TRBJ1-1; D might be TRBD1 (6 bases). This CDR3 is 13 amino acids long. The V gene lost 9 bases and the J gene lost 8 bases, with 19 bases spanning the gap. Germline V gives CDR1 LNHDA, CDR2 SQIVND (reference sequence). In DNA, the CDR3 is TGTGCCAGATGTGGGGGCCCCCGACAGGAAGCTTTCTTT. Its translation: CARCGGPRQEAFF.

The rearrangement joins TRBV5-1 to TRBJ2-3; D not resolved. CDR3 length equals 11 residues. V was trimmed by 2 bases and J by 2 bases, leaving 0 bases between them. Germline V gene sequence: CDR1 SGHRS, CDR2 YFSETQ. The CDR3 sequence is CASSFTDTQYF. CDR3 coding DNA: TGCGCCAGCAGCTTCACAGATACGCAGTATTTT.

Here the CDR3 DNA reads TGTGCCAGTAGTAGGACTAGGAGAAACACCGGGGAGCTGTTTTTT. This encodes CASSRTRRNTGELFF. The rearrangement links TRBV19 to TRBJ2-2, with 7 bases identical to TRBD2. Germline assignment: CDR1 LNHDA and CDR2 SQIVND (reference sequence). The trim removed 4 bases at V and 2 bases at J, leaving 4 bases unmatched. The CDR3 loop spans 15 amino acids.

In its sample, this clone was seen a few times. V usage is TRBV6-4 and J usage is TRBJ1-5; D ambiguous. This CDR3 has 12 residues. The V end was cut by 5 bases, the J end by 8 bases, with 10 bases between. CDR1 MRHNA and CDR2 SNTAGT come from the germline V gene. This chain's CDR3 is CASSTLKEPQHF. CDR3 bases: TGTGCCAGCAGTACACTCAAGGAGCCCCAGCATTTT.

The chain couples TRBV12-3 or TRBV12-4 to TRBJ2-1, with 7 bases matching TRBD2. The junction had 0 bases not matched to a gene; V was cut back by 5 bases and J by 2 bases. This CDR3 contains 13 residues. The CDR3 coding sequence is TGTGCCAGCAGTGGGGGGGCCTACAATGAGCAGTTCTTC. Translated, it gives CASSGGAYNEQFF.

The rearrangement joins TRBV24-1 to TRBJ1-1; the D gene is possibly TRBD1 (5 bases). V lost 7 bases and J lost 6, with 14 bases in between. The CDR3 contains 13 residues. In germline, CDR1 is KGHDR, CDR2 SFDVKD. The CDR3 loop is CATRTAETPEAFF. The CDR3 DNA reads TGTGCCACCAGGACAGCAGAAACCCCTGAAGCTTTCTTT.

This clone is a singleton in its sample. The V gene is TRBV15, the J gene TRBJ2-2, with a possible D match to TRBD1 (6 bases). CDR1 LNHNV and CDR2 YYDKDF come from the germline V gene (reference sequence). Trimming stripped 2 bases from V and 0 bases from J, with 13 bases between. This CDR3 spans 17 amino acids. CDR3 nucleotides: TGTGCCACCAGCAGAAGACCCGGGACAACGAACACCGGGGAGCTGTTTTTT. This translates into CATSRRPGTTNTGELFF.

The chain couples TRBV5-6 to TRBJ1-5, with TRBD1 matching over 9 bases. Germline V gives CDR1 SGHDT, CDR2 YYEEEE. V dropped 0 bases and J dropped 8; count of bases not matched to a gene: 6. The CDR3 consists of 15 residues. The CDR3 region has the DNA TGTGCCAGCAGCTTGGGACGGGACAGGGATGAGCCCCAGCATTTT. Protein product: CASSLGRDRDEPQHF.

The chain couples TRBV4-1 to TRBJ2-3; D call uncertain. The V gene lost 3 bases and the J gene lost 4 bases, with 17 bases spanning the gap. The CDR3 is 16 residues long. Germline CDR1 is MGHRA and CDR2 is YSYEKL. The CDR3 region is CASSHLPGPIPDTQYF. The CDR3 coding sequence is TGCGCCAGCAGCCACCTCCCGGGCCCAATCCCAGATACGCAGTATTTT.

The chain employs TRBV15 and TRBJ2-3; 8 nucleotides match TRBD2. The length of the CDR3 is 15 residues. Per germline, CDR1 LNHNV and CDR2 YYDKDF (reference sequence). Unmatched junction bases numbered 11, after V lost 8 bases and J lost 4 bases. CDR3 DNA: TGTGCCACCGGTGGCGGGGGGATAGTATCAGATACGCAGTATTTT. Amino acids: CATGGGGIVSDTQYF. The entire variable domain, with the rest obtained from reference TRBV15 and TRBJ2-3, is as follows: DAMVIQNPRYQVTQFGKPVTLSCSQTLNHNVMYWYQQKSSQAPKLLFHYYDKDFNNEADTPDNFQSRRPNTSFCFLDIRSPGLGDTAMYLCATGGGGIVSDTQYFGPGTRLTVL.

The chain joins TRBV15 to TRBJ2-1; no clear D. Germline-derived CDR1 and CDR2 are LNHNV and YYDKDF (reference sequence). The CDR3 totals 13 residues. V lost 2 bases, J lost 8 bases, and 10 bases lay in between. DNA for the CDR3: TGTGCCACCAGCAGACCCCAAGGTCATGAGCAGTTCTTC. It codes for CATSRPQGHEQFF. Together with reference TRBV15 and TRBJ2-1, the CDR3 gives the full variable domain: DAMVIQNPRYQVTQFGKPVTLSCSQTLNHNVMYWYQQKSSQAPKLLFHYYDKDFNNEADTPDNFQSRRPNTSFCFLDIRSPGLGDTAMYLCATSRPQGHEQFFGPGTRLTVL.

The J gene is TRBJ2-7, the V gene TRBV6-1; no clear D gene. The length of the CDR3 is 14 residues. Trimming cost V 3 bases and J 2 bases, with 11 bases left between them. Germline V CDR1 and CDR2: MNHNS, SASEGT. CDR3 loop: CASSDRWLPYEQYF. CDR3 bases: TGTGCCAGCAGTGATCGGTGGCTTCCCTACGAGCAGTACTTC.